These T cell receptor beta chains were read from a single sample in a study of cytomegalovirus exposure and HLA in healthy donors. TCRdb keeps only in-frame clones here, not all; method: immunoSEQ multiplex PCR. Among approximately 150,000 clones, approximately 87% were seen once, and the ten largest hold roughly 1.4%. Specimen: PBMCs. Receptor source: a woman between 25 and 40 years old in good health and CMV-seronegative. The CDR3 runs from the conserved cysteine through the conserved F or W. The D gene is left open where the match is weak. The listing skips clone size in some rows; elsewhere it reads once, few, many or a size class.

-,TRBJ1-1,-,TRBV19,TGTGCCAGTACTGGCTTGAACACTGAAGCTTTCTTT,CASTGLNTEAFF
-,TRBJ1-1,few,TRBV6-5,TGTGCCAGCAGTTATAAGGGGGTCTACACTGAAGCTTTCTTT,CASSYKGVYTEAFF
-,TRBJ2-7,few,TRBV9,TGTGCCAGCAGCGTATTGGACTCCCAGAGCTCCTACGAGCAGTACTTC,CASSVLDSQSSYEQYF
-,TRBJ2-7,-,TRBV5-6,TGTGCCAGCAGCTCGATATATCGCCGGGACTTGGAGCAGTACTTC,CASSSIYRRDLEQYF
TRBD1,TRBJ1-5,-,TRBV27,TGTGCCAGCAGTTTCCTACCCAGGGGGCTATATAGCGGCAATCAGCCCCAGCATTTT,CASSFLPRGLYSGNQPQHF
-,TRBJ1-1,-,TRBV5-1,TGCGCCAGCCGAGAGGGTACTGAAGCTTTCTTT,CASREGTEAFF
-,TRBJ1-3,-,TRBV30,TGTGCCTGGAGTCCCCTCCCGGGGGGTCTGAGAAACACCATATATTTT,CAWSPLPGGLRNTIYF
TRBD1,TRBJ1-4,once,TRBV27,TGTGCCAGCAGTTATAGGACAGGGGTCCGGTCCAATGGAAAACTGTTTTTT,CASSYRTGVRSNGKLFF
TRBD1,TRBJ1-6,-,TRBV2,TGTGCCAGCTGGCCGGGACAGGGAAATTCACCCCTCCACTTT,CASWPGQGNSPLHF
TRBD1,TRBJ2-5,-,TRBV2,TGTGCCAGCAGTGGCACGGGACAGGGGGCGGTGGGGACCCAGTACTTC,CASSGTGQGAVGTQYF
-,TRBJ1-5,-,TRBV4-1,TGCGCCAGCAGCCAAGAAAGGGGCCCCAATCAGCCCCAGCATTTT,CASSQERGPNQPQHF
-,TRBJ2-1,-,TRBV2,TGTGCCAGCAGTGTACTAGCCGATGAGCAGTTCTTC,CASSVLADEQFF
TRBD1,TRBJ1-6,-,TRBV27,TGTGCCAGCAGTGGACAGGGGGCTCGAGAATCACCCCTCCACTTT,CASSGQGARESPLHF
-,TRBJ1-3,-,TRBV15,TGTGCCACCAGCGGGGGGTATGGAAACACCATATATTTT,CATSGGYGNTIYF
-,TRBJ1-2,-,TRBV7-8,TGTGCCAGCAGCTTAGTCAGGGATGGCTACACCTTC,CASSLVRDGYTF
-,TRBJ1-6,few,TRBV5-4,TGTGCCAGCAGCCGGTCCGGGTCCACTATTGCCTATAACGATTCACCCCTCCACTTT,CASSRSGSTIAYNDSPLHF
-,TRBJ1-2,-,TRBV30,TGTGCCTGGACTAAATATACTATGGGTGGCTACACCTTC,CAWTKYTMGGYTF
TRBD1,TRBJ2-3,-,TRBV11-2,TGTGCCAGCAGCGACAGGGCTTCAGATACGCAGTATTTT,CASSDRASDTQYF
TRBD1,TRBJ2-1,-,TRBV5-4,TGTGCCAGCAGCTTGGATCAGGGGGTCGGGTACAACAATGAGCAGTTCTTC,CASSLDQGVGYNNEQFF
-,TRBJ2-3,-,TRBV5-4,TGTGCCAGCAGCTTGGTGTCTACAGATACGCAGTATTTT,CASSLVSTDTQYF
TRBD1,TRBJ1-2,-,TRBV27,TGTGCCAGTAGGACCTACCGGGACAGTGAAAACTATGGCTACACCTTC,CASRTYRDSENYGYTF
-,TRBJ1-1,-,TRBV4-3,TGCGCCAGCAGCCAAGCAGGTATCATGAACACTGAAGCTTTCTTT,CASSQAGIMNTEAFF
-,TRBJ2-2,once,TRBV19,TGTGCCAGTAGTGTTCCTAGGAGGGCGGGTGACACCGGGGAGCTGTTTTTT,CASSVPRRAGDTGELFF
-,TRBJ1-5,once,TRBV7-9,TGTGCCAGCAGCCAATTGGAGGGGAATCAGCCCCAGCATTTT,CASSQLEGNQPQHF
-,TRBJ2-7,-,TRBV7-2,TGTGCCAGCAGCTTAAGATGGTCTGCCACTTACGAGCAGTACTTC,CASSLRWSATYEQYF
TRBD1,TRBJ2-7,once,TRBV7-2,TGTGCCAGCAGCTTAGGACAGGGGGTCTCCTACGAGCAGTACTTC,CASSLGQGVSYEQYF
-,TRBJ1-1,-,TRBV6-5,TGTGCCAGCAGGGCTGGGGGGGCCCTGAACACTGAAGCTTTCTTT,CASRAGGALNTEAFF
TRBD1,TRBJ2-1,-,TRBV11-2,TGTGCCAGCAGCGCTAACAGGGGCTACAATGAGCAGTTCTTC,CASSANRGYNEQFF
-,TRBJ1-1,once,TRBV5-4,TGTGCCAGCAGCTTCGAGGTAGTAAACACTGAAGCTTTCTTT,CASSFEVVNTEAFF
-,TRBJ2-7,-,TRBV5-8,TGTGCCAGCAGTCCCGTCGTTAACTCCTACGAGCAGTACTTC,CASSPVVNSYEQYF
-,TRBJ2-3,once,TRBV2,TGTGCCAGCAGCGAGGGACTCTGGCCCGATACGCAGTATTTT,CASSEGLWPDTQYF
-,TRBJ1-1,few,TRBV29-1,TGCAGCAACATTGGGGGAGAGGGGGGGACTGAAGCTTTCTTT,CSNIGGEGGTEAFF